This TCR beta chain was captured in a study of shared clonotypes between healthy human individuals. The donors, healthy adults who were HIV-negative, had experienced no recent acute infections or vaccinations. After removal of 4 bases from V and 1 base from J, the junction contained 12 bases not matched to a gene. The germline CDR1 and CDR2 sequences are LGHNA and YSLEER. This CDR3 region has 17 residues. This clone was observed a single time. Generated by immunoSEQ multiplex PCR, the TCRdb table keeps only in-frame clones and is missing some. The sample has about 2.4 million clones; approximately 93% are singletons.

This rearrangement joins TRBV4-3 to TRBJ1-1, with 7 bases lining up with TRBD1. The sequencing sample was made of naive CD4+ T cells from PBMCs. Stated subset: CD45RA+ positively selected. This TCR came from a man aged 18 to 29 in good health. Some clones in this sample may be carry-over from other donors' samples. The CDR3 DNA reads as TGCGCCAGCAGCCGTCCCCCGGCCGGGACAGAGAACACTGAAGCTTTCTTT. This gives the protein CASSRPPAGTENTEAFF.